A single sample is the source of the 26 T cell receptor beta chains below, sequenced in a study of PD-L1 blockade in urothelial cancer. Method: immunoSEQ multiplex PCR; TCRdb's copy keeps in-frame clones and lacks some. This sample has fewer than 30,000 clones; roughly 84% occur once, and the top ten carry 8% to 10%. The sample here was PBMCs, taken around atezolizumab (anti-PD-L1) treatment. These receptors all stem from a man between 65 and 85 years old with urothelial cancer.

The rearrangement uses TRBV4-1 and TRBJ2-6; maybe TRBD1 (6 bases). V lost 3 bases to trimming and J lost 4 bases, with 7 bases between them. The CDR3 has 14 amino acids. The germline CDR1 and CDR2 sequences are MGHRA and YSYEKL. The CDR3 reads CASSQGTGANVLTF. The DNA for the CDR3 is TGCGCCAGCAGCCAGGGGACAGGGGCCAACGTCCTGACTTTC.

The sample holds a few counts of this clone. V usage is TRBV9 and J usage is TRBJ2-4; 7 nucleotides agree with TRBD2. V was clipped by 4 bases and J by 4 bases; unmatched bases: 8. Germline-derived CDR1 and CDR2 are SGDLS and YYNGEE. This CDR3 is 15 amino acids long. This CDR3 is CASSYSGRGKNIQYF. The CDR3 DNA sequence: TGTGCCAGCAGCTATAGCGGGCGAGGGAAAAACATTCAGTACTTC.

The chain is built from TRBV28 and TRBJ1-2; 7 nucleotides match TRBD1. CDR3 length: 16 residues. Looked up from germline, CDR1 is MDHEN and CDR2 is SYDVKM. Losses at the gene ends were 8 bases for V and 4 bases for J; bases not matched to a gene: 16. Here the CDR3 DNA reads TGTGCCAGCCGCCCGCCCGAGGGACAGACATTCTATGGCTACACCTTC. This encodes CASRPPEGQTFYGYTF.

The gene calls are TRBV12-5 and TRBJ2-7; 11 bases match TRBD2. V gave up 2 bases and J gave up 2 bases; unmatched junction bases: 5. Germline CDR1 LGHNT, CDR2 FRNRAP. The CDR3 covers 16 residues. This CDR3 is CASGLIAGGRTYEQYF. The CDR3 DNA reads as TGTGCTAGTGGTTTGATAGCGGGAGGGCGAACCTACGAGCAGTACTTC.

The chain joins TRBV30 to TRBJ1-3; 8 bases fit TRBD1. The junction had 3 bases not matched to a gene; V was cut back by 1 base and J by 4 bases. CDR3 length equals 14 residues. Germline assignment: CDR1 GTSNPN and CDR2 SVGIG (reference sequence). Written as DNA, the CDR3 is TGTGCCTGGAGTGCCGGACAGGGCGGAAACACCATATATTTT. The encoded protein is CAWSAGQGGNTIYF.

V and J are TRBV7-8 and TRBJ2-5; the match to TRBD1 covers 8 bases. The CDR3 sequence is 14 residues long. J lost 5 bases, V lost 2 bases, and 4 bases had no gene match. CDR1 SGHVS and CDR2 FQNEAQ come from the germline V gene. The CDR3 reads CASSLRWTGETQYF. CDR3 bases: TGTGCCAGCAGCTTAAGATGGACAGGGGAGACCCAGTACTTC.

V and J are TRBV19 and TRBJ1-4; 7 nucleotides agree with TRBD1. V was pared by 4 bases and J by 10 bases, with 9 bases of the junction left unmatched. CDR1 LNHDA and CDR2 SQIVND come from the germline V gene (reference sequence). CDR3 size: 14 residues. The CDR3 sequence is CASSTSRGRGKLFF. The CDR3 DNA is TGTGCCAGTAGTACCTCAAGGGGGCGCGGAAAACTGTTTTTT. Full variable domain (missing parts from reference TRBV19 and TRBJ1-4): DGGITQSPKYLFRKEGQNVTLSCEQNLNHDAMYWYRQDPGQGLRLIYYSQIVNDFQKGDIAEGYSVSREKKESFPLTVTSAQKNPTAFYLCASSTSRGRGKLFFGSGTQLSVL.

The CDR3 is CASSPSRRASGDTQYF. The CDR3 DNA reads TGTGCCAGCAGCCCCTCCCGGCGGGCATCTGGGGATACGCAGTATTTT. The chain is built from TRBV14 and TRBJ2-3; weak D call: TRBD2 (5 bases). Trimming stripped 4 bases from V and 6 bases from J, with 20 bases between. The CDR3 contains 16 residues. The germline CDR1 and CDR2 sequences are SGHDN and FVKESK.

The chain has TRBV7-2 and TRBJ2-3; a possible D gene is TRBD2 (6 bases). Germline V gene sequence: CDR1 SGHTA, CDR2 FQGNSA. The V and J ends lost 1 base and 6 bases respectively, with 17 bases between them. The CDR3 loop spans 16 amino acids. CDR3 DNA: TGTGCCAGCAGCTTAGTTACGGGACTGAGGGCGGATACGCAGTATTTT. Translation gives CASSLVTGLRADTQYF.

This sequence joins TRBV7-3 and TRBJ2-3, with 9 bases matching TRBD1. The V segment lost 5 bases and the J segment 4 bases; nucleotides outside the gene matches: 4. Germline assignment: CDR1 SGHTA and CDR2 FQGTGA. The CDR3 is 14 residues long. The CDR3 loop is CASSQGQGPDTQYF. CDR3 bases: TGTGCCAGCAGCCAAGGACAGGGGCCAGATACGCAGTATTTT.

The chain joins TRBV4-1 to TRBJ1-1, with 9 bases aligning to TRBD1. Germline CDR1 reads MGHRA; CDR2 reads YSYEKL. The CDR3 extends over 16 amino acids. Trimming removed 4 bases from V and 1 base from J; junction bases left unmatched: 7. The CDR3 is CASSPLSTGGNTEAFF. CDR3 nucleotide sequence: TGCGCCAGCAGCCCCCTCTCGACAGGGGGGAACACTGAAGCTTTCTTT.

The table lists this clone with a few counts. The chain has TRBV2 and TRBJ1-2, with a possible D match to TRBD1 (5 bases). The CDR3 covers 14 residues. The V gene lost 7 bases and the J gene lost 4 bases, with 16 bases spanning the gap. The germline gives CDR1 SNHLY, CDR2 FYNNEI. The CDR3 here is CASKQGGSIYGYTF. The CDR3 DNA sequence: TGTGCCAGCAAGCAGGGAGGCTCTATCTATGGCTACACCTTC.

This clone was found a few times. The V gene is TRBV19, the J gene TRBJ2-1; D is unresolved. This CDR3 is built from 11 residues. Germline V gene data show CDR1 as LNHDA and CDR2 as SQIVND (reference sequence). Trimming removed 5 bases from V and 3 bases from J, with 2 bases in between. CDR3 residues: CASSLYNEQFF. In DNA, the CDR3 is TGTGCCAGTAGTCTCTACAATGAGCAGTTCTTC.

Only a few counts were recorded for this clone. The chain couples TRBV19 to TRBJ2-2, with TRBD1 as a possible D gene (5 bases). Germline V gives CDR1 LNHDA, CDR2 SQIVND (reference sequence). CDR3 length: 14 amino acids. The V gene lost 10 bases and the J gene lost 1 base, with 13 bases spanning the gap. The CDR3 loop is CATRGQMNTGELFF. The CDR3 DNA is TGTGCCACACGCGGACAAATGAACACCGGGGAGCTGTTTTTT.

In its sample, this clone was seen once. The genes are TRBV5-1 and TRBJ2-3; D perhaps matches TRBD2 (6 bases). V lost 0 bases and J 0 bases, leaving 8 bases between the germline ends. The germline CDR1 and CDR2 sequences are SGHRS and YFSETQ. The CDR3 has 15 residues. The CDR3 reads CASSLESGSTDTQYF. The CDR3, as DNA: TGCGCCAGCAGCTTGGAAAGCGGGAGCACAGATACGCAGTATTTT.

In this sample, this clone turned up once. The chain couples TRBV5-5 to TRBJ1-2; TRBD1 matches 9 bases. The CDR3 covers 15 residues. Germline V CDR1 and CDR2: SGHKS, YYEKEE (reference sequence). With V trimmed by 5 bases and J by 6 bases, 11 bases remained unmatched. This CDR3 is CASSQVGQGLDGYTF. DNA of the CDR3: TGTGCCAGCAGTCAAGTCGGACAGGGGCTAGATGGCTACACCTTC.

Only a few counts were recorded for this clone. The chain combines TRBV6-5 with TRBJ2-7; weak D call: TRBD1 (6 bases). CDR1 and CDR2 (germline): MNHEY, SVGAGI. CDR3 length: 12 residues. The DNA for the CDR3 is TGTGCTTCGCAGGGGCCCTCCTACGAGCAGTACTTC. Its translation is CASQGPSYEQYF.

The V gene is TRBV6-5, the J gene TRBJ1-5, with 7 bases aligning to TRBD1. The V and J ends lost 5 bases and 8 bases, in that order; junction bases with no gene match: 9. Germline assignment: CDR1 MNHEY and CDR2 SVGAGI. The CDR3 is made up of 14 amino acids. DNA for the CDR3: TGTGCCAGCAGTCCCGACAGGGTGGCTAAGCCCCAGCATTTT. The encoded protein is CASSPDRVAKPQHF.

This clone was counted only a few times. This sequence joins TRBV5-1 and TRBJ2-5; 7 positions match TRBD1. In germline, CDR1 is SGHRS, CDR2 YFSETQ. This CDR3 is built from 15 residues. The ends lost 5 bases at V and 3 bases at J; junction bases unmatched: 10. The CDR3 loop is CASSLFPGQKETQYF. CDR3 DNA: TGCGCCAGCAGTCTCTTCCCGGGACAGAAAGAGACCCAGTACTTC. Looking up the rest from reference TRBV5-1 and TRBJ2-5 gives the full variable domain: KAGVTQTPRYLIKTRGQQVTLSCSPISGHRSVSWYQQTPGQGLQFLFEYFSETQRNKGNFPGRFSGRQFSNSRSEMNVSTLELGDSALYLCASSLFPGQKETQYFGPGTRLLVL.

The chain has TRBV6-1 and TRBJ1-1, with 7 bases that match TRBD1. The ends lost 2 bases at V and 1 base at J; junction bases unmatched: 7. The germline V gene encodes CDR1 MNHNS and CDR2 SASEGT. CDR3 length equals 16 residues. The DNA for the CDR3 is TGTGCCAGCAGTGAACTCGCAGGGGGTAGGAACACTGAAGCTTTCTTT. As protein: CASSELAGGRNTEAFF.

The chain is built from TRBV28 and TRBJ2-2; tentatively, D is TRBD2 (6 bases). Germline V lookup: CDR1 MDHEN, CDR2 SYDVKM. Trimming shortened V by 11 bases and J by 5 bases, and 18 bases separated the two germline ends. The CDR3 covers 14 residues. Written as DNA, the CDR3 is TGTGCCGTTTCCCGACTAGTGGGTACCGGGGAGCTGTTTTTT. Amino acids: CAVSRLVGTGELFF.

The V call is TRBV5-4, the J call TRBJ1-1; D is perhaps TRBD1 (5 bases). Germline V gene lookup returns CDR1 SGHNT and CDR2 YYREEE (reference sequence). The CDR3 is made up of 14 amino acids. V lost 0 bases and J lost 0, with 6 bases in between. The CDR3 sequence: CASSLAGMNTEAFF. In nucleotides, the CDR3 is TGTGCCAGCAGCTTGGCAGGGATGAACACTGAAGCTTTCTTT. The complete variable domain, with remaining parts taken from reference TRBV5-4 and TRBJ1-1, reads ETGVTQSPTHLIKTRGQQVTLRCSSQSGHNTVSWYQQALGQGPQFIFQYYREEENGRGNFPPRFSGLQFPNYSSELNVNALELDDSALYLCASSLAGMNTEAFFGQGTRLTVV.

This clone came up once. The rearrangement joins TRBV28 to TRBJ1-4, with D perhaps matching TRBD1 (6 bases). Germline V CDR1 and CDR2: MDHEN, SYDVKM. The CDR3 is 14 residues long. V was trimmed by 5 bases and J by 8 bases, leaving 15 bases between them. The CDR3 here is CASSLQGFREKLFF. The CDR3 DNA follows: TGTGCCAGCAGTCTCCAGGGGTTCCGGGAAAAACTGTTTTTT.

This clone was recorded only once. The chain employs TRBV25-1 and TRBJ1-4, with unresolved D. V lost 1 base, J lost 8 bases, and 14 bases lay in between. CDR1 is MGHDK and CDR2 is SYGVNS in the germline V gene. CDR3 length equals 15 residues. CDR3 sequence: CASSEFGGKGEKLFF. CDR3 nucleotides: TGTGCCAGCAGTGAATTTGGAGGGAAAGGGGAAAAACTGTTTTTT.

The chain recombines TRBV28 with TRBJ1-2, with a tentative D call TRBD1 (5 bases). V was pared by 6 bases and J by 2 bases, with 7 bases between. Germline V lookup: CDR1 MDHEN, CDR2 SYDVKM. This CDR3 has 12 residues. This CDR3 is CASRTENYGYTF. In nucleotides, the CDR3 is TGTGCCAGCAGGACAGAAAACTATGGCTACACCTTC.

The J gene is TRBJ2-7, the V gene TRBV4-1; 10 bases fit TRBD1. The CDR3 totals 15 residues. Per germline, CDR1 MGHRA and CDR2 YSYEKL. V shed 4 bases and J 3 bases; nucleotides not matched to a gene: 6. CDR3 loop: CASSPSWDRGYEQYF. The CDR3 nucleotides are TGCGCCAGCAGCCCGTCATGGGACAGGGGCTACGAGCAGTACTTC.